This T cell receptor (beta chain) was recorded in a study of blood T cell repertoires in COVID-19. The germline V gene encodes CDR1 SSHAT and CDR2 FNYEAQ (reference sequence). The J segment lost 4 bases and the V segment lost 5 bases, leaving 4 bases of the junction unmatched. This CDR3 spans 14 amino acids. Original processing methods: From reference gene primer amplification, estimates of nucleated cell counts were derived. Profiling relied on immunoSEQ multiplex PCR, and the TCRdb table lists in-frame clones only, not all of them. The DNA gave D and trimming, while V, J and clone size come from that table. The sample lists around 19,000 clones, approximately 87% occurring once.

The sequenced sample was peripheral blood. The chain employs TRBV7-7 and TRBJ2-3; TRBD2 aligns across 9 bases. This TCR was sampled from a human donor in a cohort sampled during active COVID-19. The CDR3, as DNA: TGTGCCAGCAGCCGTGGGACTAGCTCAGATACGCAGTATTTT. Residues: CASSRGTSSDTQYF.